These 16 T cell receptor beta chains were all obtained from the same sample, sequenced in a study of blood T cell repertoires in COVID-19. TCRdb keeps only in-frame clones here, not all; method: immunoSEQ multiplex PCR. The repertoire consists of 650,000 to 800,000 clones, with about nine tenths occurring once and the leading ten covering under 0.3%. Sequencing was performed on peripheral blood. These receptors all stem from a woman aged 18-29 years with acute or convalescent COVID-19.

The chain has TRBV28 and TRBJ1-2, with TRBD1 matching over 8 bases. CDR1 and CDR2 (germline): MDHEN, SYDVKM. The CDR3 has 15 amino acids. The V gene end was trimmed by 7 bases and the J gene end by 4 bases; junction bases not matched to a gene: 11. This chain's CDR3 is CASTSTGGIFYGYTF. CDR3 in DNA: TGTGCCAGCACCTCTACAGGGGGGATATTCTATGGCTACACCTTC.

The CDR3 nucleotides are TGTGCCAGCTCATTGGGACAGGGGAGGTTCTACGAGCAGTACTTC. Translation gives CASSLGQGRFYEQYF. The rearrangement joins TRBV18 to TRBJ2-7, with TRBD1 identical over 10 bases. The CDR3 loop spans 15 amino acids. Trimming removed 5 bases from V and 3 bases from J; junction bases left unmatched: 7. Germline values: CDR1 KGHSH, CDR2 LQKENI. The variable domain in full, completed from reference TRBV18 and TRBJ2-7, reads NAGVMQNPRHLVRRRGQEARLRCSPMKGHSHVYWYRQLPEEGLKFMVYLQKENIIDESGMPKERFSAEFPKEGPSILRIQQVVRGDSAAYFCASSLGQGRFYEQYFGPGTRLTVT.

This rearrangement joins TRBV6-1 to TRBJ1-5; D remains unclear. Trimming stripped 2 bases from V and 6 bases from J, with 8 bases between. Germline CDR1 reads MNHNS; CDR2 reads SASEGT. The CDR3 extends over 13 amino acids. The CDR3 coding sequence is TGTGCCAGCAGTGAATCCGGGGTTCAGCCCCAGCATTTT. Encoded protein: CASSESGVQPQHF.

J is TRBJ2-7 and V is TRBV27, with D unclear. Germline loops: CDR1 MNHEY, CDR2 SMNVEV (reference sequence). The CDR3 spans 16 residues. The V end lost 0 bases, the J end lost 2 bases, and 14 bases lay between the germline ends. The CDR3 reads CASSLSKTVVPYEQYF. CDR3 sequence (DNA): TGTGCCAGCAGTTTATCGAAAACAGTCGTTCCCTACGAGCAGTACTTC.

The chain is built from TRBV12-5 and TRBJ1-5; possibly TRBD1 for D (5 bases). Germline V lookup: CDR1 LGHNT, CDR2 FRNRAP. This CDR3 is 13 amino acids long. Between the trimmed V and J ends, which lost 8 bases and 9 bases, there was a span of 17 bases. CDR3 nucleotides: TGTGCTAGTTTCGACCAGGGTCAGGGGCCCCAGCATTTT. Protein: CASFDQGQGPQHF.

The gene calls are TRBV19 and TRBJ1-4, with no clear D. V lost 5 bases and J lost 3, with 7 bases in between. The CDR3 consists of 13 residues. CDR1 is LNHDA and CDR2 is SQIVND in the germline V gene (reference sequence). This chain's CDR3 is CASSASANEKLFF. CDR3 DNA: TGTGCCAGTAGTGCCTCGGCTAATGAAAAACTGTTTTTT. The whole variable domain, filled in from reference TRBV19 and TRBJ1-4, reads DGGITQSPKYLFRKEGQNVTLSCEQNLNHDAMYWYRQDPGQGLRLIYYSQIVNDFQKGDIAEGYSVSREKKESFPLTVTSAQKNPTAFYLCASSASANEKLFFGSGTQLSVL.

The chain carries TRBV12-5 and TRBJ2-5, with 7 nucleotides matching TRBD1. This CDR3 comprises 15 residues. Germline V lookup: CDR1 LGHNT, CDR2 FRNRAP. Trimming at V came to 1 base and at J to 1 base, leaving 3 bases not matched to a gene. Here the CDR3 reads CASGLATGIQETQYF. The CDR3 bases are TGTGCTAGTGGTTTGGCGACAGGGATCCAAGAGACCCAGTACTTC.

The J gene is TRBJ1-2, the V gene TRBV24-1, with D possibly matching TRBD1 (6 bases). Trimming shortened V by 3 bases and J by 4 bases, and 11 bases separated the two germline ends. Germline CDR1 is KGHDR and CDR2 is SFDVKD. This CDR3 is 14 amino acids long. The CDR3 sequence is CATSDNRDTYGYTF. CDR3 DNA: TGTGCCACCAGTGATAACAGGGATACCTATGGCTACACCTTC.

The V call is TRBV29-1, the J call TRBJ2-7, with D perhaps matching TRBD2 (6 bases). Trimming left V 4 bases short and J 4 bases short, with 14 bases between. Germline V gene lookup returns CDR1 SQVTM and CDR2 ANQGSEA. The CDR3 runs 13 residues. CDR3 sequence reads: CSVGGTASYEQYF. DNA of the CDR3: TGCAGCGTTGGGGGGACTGCTTCATACGAGCAGTACTTC.

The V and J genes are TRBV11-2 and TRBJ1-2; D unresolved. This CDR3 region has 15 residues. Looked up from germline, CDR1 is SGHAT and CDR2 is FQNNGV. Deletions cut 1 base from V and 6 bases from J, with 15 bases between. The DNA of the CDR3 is TGTGCCAGCAGCTTAGGCCGTGCGGCGGTAGATGGCTACACCTTC. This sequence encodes CASSLGRAAVDGYTF.

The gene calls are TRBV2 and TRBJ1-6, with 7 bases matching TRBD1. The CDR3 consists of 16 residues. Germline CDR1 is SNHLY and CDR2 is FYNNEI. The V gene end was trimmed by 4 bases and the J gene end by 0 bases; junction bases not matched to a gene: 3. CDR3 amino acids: CASSGGQYSYNSPLHF. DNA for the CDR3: TGTGCCAGCAGTGGGGGACAGTACTCCTATAATTCACCCCTCCACTTT.

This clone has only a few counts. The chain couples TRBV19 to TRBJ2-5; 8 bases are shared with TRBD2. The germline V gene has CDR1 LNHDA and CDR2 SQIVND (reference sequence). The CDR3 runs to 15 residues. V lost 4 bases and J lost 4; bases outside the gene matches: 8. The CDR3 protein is CASSTSGGAGETQYF. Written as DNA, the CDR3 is TGTGCCAGTAGTACATCCGGGGGGGCCGGAGAGACCCAGTACTTC.

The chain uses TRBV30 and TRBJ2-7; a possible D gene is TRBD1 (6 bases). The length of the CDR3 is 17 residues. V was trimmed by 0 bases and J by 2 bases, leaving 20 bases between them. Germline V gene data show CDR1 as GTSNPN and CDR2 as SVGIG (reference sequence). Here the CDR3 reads CAWSVTGPAGGTYEQYF. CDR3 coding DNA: TGTGCCTGGAGTGTTACAGGGCCCGCCGGTGGGACCTACGAGCAGTACTTC.

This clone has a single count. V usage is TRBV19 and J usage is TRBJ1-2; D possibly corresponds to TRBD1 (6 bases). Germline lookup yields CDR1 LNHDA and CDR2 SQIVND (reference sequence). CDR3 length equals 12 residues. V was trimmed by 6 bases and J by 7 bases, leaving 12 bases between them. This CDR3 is CASRGQTGGYTF. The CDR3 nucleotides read TGTGCCAGTAGGGGGCAGACAGGTGGCTACACCTTC. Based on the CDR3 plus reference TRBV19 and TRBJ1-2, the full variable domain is DGGITQSPKYLFRKEGQNVTLSCEQNLNHDAMYWYRQDPGQGLRLIYYSQIVNDFQKGDIAEGYSVSREKKESFPLTVTSAQKNPTAFYLCASRGQTGGYTFGSGTRLTVV.

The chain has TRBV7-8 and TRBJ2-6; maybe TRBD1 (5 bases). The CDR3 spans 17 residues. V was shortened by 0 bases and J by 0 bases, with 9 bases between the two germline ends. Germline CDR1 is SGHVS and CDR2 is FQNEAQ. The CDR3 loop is CASSLAGVLSGANVLTF. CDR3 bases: TGTGCCAGCAGCTTAGCAGGGGTTCTCTCTGGGGCCAACGTCCTGACTTTC.

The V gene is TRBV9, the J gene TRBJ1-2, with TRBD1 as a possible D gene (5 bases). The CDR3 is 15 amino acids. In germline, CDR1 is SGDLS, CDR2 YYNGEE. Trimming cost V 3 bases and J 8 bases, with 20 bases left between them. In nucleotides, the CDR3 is TGTGCCAGCAGCGCGAACGACAGCCCTATAAGGGGCTACACCTTC. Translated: CASSANDSPIRGYTF.